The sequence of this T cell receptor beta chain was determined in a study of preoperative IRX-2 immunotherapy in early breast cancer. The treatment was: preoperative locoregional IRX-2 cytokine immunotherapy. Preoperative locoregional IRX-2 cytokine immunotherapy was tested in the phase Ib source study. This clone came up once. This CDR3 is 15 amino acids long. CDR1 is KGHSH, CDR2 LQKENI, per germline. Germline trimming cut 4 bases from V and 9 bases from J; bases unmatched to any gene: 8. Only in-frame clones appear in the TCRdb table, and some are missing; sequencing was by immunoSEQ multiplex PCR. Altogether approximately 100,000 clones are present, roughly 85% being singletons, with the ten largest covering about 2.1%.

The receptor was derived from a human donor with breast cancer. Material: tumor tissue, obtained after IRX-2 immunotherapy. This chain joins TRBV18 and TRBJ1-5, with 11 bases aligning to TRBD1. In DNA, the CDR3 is TGTGCCAGCTCACGACGGACAGGGGGCACTCCGCCCCAGCATTTT. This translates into CASSRRTGGTPPQHF.